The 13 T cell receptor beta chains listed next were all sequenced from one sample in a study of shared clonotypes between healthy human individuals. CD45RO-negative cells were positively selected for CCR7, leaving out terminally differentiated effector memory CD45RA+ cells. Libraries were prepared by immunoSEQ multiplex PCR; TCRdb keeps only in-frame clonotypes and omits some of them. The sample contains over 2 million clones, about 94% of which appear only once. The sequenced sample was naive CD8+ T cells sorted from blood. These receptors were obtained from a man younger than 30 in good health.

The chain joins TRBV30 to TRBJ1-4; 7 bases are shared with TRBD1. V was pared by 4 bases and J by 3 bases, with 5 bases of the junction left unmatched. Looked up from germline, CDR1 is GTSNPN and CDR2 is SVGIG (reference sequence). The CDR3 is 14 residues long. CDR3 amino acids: CAWNLGGPNEKLFF. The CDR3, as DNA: TGTGCCTGGAACTTAGGGGGCCCTAATGAAAAACTGTTTTTT.

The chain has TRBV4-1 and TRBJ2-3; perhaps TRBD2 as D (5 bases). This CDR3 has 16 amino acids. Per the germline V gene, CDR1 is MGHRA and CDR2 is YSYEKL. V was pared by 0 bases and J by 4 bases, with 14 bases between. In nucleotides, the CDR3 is TGCGCCAGCAGCCAAGATCGAACGGGGAGCGCAGATACGCAGTATTTT. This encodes CASSQDRTGSADTQYF.

The CDR3 region has the DNA TGTGCCAGCAGTTCTCAAGAGCCCAATGAGCAGTTCTTC. This translates into CASSSQEPNEQFF. This chain connects TRBV6-1 to TRBJ2-1; D is uncertain. Trimming took off 5 bases at V and 6 bases at J, with 11 bases between the two ends. The CDR3 covers 13 residues. Germline CDR1 and CDR2: MNHNS and SASEGT.

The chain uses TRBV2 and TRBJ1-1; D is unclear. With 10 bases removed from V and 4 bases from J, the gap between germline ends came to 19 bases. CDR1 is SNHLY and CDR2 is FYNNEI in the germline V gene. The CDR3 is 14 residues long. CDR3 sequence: CAIPLLPGSTEAFF. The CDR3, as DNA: TGTGCCATACCGCTCCTCCCTGGGAGCACTGAAGCTTTCTTT. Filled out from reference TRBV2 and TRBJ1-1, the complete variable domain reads EPEVTQTPSHQVTQMGQEVILRCVPISNHLYFYWYRQILGQKVEFLVSFYNNEISEKSEIFDDQFSVERPDGSNFTLKIRSTKLEDSAMYFCAIPLLPGSTEAFFGQGTRLTVV.

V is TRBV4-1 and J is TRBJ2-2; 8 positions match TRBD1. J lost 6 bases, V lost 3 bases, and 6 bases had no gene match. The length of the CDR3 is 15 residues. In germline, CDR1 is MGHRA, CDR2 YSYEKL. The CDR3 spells CASSQARGPAGELFF. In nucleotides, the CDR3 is TGCGCCAGCAGCCAGGCCAGGGGGCCGGCCGGGGAGCTGTTTTTT.

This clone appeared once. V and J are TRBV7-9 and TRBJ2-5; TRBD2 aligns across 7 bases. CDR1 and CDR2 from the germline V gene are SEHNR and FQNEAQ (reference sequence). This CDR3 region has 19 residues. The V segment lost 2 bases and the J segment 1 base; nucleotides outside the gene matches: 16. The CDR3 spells CASSLSGDVWGRFQETQYF. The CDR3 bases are TGTGCCAGCAGCTTAAGCGGGGATGTGTGGGGGAGGTTCCAAGAGACCCAGTACTTC.

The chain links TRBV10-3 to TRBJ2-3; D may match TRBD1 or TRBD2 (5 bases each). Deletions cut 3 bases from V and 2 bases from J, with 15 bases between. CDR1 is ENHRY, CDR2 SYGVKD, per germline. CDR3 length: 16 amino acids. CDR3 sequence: CAISEFGGADTDTQYF. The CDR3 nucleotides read TGTGCCATCAGTGAATTTGGGGGAGCAGACACAGATACGCAGTATTTT.

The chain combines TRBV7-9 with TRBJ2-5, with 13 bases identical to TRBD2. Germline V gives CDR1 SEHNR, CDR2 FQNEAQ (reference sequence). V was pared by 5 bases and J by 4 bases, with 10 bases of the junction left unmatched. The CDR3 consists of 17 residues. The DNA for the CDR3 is TGTGCCAGCAGCCACGGACTAGCGGGAGTCGAAAGAGAGACCCAGTACTTC. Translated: CASSHGLAGVERETQYF.

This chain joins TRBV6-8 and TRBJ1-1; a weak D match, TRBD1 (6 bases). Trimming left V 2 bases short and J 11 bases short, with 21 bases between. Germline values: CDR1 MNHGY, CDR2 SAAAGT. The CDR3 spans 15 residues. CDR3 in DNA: TGTGCCAGCAGTTACCCAAGTAGGTATGGACAGAAGGCTTTCTTT. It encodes CASSYPSRYGQKAFF.

CDR3 nucleotide sequence: TGTGCCAGCAGCTTGGTGGAAGGGGGGCCCGAGGGCTACACCTTC. Amino acid sequence: CASSLVEGGPEGYTF. The chain couples TRBV5-4 to TRBJ1-2; a weak D match, TRBD1 (6 bases). The CDR3 covers 15 residues. Germline V gene lookup returns CDR1 SGHNT and CDR2 YYREEE (reference sequence). Trimming took 0 bases from V and 8 from J, leaving 17 bases between them.

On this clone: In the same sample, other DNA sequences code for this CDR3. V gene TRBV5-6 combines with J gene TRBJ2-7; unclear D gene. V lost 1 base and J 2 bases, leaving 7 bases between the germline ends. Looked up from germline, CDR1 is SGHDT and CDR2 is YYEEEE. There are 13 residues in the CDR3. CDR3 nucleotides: TGTGCCAGCAGCTTGTTCACAGCCTACGAGCAGTACTTC. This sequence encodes CASSLFTAYEQYF.

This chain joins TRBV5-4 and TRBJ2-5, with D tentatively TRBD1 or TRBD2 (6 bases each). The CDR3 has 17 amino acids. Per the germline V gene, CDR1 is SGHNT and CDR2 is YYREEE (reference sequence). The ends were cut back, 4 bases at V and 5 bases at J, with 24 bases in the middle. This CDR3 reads CASSPKPPTGAGETQYF. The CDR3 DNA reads TGTGCCAGCAGCCCCAAACCGCCTACGGGGGCAGGGGAGACCCAGTACTTC.

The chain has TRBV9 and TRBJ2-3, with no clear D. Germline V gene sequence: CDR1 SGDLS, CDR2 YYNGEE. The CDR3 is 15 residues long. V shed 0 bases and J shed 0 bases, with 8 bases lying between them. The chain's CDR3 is CASSVVVDSTDTQYF. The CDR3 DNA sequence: TGTGCCAGCAGCGTAGTTGTAGATAGCACAGATACGCAGTATTTT.